This T cell receptor beta chain was documented in a study of cytomegalovirus exposure and HLA in healthy donors. Nominal health characterized the donors when sampled, though unrecorded immune exposures were likely. In the PCR, 60 Vbeta and 13 Jbeta primers were used. TCRdb keeps only in-frame clones here, not all; method: immunoSEQ multiplex PCR. The table records 75,000 to 100,000 clones, around 75% of them present only once. This CDR3 comprises 16 residues. CDR1 and CDR2 (germline): SGHTA, FQGTGA. V was shortened by 0 bases and J by 0 bases, with 11 bases between the two germline ends. The rearrangement joins TRBV7-3 to TRBJ1-1; D perhaps matches TRBD1 (5 bases). The material sequenced was PBMCs. The receptor's source is a young man in good health and CMV-seropositive. The DNA for the CDR3 is TGTGCCAGCAGCTTAACCGGGGGGGACCTGAACACTGAAGCTTTCTTT. Residues: CASSLTGGDLNTEAFF. Complete variable domain (other parts from reference TRBV7-3 and TRBJ1-1): GAGVSQTPSNKVTEKGKYVELRCDPISGHTALYWYRQSLGQGPEFLIYFQGTGAADDSGLPNDRFFAVRPEGSVSTLKIQRTERGDSAVYLCASSLTGGDLNTEAFFGQGTRLTVV.